The clone carrying this T cell receptor (beta chain) came up a few times. Using its own MiXCR run on the RT-PCR reads, TCRdb lists one record per CDR3 protein. The data contain about 960,000 distinct CDR3 sequences, about 20% of them singletons. The data were taken from a study of patients and donors after allogeneic stem cell transplantation. Between the trimmed V and J ends, which lost 4 bases and 2 bases, there was a span of 8 bases. CDR3 size: 13 residues. Germline assignment: CDR1 SNHLY and CDR2 FYNNEI. The chain combines TRBV2 with TRBJ1-2; D is ambiguous. What was sequenced was blood, either unsorted or a sorted T cell fraction (not recorded which). The sequence was obtained from a human donor who was either an allogeneic HSCT recipient or a stem cell or donor lymphocyte infusion donor (not recorded which). It is not recorded whose cells these are; they may come from a transplant donor. For the CDR3, the DNA is TGTGCCAGCAGTGGTACACAGAACTATGGCTACACCTTC. The encoded protein is CASSGTQNYGYTF.